Following are 30 T cell receptor beta chains from one sample sequenced in a study of beta chain features in type 1 diabetes. Expressed TCRB transcripts were sequenced, since all the RNA that had been isolated was reverse transcribed. Generated by immunoSEQ multiplex PCR, the TCRdb table keeps only in-frame clones and is missing some. The sample has 310,000 or so clones, 7.5% to 9% seen once. The sequencing sample was made of central memory CD4+ T cells from blood. The receptors here all came from a woman aged 18 to 35 in good health.

This chain uses TRBV11-2 with TRBJ2-1, with 9 positions matching TRBD1. The CDR3 has 16 residues. Germline loops: CDR1 SGHAT, CDR2 FQNNGV. The ends lost 4 bases at V and 6 bases at J; junction bases unmatched: 10. The CDR3 reads CASSYRGGQGRNEQFF. CDR3 nucleotide sequence: TGTGCCAGCAGCTATCGCGGGGGACAGGGTCGCAATGAGCAGTTCTTC.

This clone was observed a few times. The chain uses TRBV7-9 and TRBJ2-5; weak D call: TRBD2 (6 bases). The CDR3 runs to 14 residues. The ends were cut back, 5 bases at V and 5 bases at J, with 15 bases in the middle. The germline V gene has CDR1 SEHNR and CDR2 FQNEAQ (reference sequence). CDR3 residues: CASSLGGNAETQYF. CDR3 nucleotides: TGTGCCAGCAGCCTCGGGGGAAATGCGGAGACCCAGTACTTC.

V is TRBV7-8 and J is TRBJ2-7; D gene unclear. The CDR3 loop spans 14 amino acids. CDR1 is SGHVS and CDR2 is FQNEAQ in the germline V gene. V lost 5 bases and J lost 3, with 14 bases in between. The CDR3 sequence is CASSPNPPFYEQYF. In nucleotides, the CDR3 is TGTGCCAGCAGCCCCAATCCTCCCTTCTACGAGCAGTACTTC.

This clone was detected only a few times. The rearrangement uses TRBV11-2 and TRBJ2-2, with TRBD1 as a possible D gene (5 bases). CDR1 and CDR2 from the germline V gene are SGHAT and FQNNGV. The V gene lost 5 bases and the J gene lost 1 base, with 17 bases spanning the gap. There are 17 residues in the CDR3. The CDR3 here is CASSRRVDSRNTGELFF. In DNA form, the CDR3 reads TGTGCCAGCAGCCGAAGGGTAGACAGTAGGAACACCGGGGAGCTGTTTTTT.

This clone was found a few times. The chain joins TRBV12-5 to TRBJ2-1; D is unclear. The germline CDR1 and CDR2 sequences are LGHNT and FRNRAP. Trimming shortened V by 6 bases and J by 1 base, and 13 bases separated the two germline ends. The CDR3 extends over 15 amino acids. The CDR3, as DNA: TGTGCTAGTGGACATGGGTCGACGTCCTACAATGAGCAGTTCTTC. Translation: CASGHGSTSYNEQFF.

The chain combines TRBV6-6 with TRBJ2-3, with 12 nucleotides matching TRBD1. The CDR3 totals 15 residues. V dropped 6 bases and J dropped 2; count of bases not matched to a gene: 3. Germline V gene sequence: CDR1 MNHNY, CDR2 SVGAGI (reference sequence). The CDR3 DNA reads TGTGCCAGCAGCCGGGACAGGGGGCCCACAGATACGCAGTATTTT. This sequence encodes CASSRDRGPTDTQYF.

There are a few counts of this clone. The V and J genes are TRBV11-2 and TRBJ2-7; tentatively, D is TRBD1 (6 bases). The germline V gene encodes CDR1 SGHAT and CDR2 FQNNGV. Trimming took off 2 bases at V and 2 bases at J, with 13 bases between the two ends. This CDR3 region has 15 residues. Here the CDR3 reads CASSLTPGTTYEQYF. The CDR3 nucleotides are TGTGCCAGCAGCTTAACACCGGGGACAACCTACGAGCAGTACTTC.

The chain carries TRBV18 and TRBJ2-1, with D perhaps TRBD1 or TRBD2 (5 bases each). From germline, CDR1 is KGHSH and CDR2 LQKENI. The CDR3 totals 18 residues. V gave up 0 bases and J gave up 6 bases, with 21 bases separating them. CDR3 protein: CASSPPLLLQVDFNEQFF. The DNA for the CDR3 is TGTGCCAGCTCACCACCCCTGTTACTACAGGTGGACTTCAATGAGCAGTTCTTC.

The table lists this clone with a few counts. The V and J genes are TRBV7-2 and TRBJ2-7, with 8 nucleotides matching TRBD2. This CDR3 region has 15 residues. Germline V gives CDR1 SGHTA, CDR2 FQGNSA. The junction had 10 bases not matched to a gene; V was cut back by 7 bases and J by 2 bases. Here the CDR3 reads CASKLDGRVTYEQYF. In DNA form, the CDR3 reads TGTGCCAGCAAACTGGACGGGAGGGTCACCTACGAGCAGTACTTC.

This clone was observed a few times. This chain joins TRBV28 and TRBJ1-5; possibly TRBD1 for D (6 bases). Germline loops: CDR1 MDHEN, CDR2 SYDVKM. This CDR3 has 13 residues. The V gene lost 8 bases and the J gene lost 3 bases, with 11 bases spanning the gap. DNA for the CDR3: TGTGCCAGCGGCACAGGGATCAATCAGCCCCAGCATTTT. This encodes CASGTGINQPQHF.

This clone was counted between two and nine times. V is TRBV7-9 and J is TRBJ2-1, with D possibly being TRBD1 or TRBD2 (6 bases each). The CDR3 is made up of 15 amino acids. The V end was cut by 3 bases, the J end by 6 bases, with 15 bases between. The germline CDR1 and CDR2 sequences are SEHNR and FQNEAQ (reference sequence). The CDR3 DNA is TGTGCCAGCAGCTTCATGGGGGCCGGGGGCAATGAGCAGTTCTTC. Translation gives CASSFMGAGGNEQFF.

The sample holds a few counts of this clone. The chain is built from TRBV19 and TRBJ1-2; D might be TRBD1 (6 bases). The CDR3 has 13 amino acids. Trimming stripped 5 bases from V and 7 bases from J, with 14 bases between. CDR1 LNHDA and CDR2 SQIVND come from the germline V gene (reference sequence). CDR3 coding DNA: TGTGCCAGTAGTGTCCAGGGGTCTGGTGGCTACACCTTC. Its translation is CASSVQGSGGYTF.

This clone was seen a handful of times. The CDR3 region has the DNA TGCGCCAGCAGAACACCAACAGGGACCGGGGAGCTGTTTTTT. Its translation: CASRTPTGTGELFF. The chain recombines TRBV10-2 with TRBJ2-2; tentatively, D is TRBD1 (6 bases). The ends were cut back, 6 bases at V and 5 bases at J, with 13 bases in the middle. Germline values: CDR1 WSHSY, CDR2 SAAADI. The CDR3 is 14 amino acids.

This clone was picked up many times. The J gene is TRBJ1-2, the V gene TRBV5-6; TRBD1 matches 7 bases. The CDR3 totals 13 residues. CDR1 and CDR2 from the germline V gene are SGHDT and YYEEEE. After removal of 0 bases from V and 6 bases from J, the junction contained 2 bases not matched to a gene. Here the CDR3 DNA reads TGTGCCAGCAGCTTGGACAGGGGCCATGGCTACACCTTC. Its translation is CASSLDRGHGYTF.

This chain joins TRBV2 and TRBJ2-5; 7 positions match TRBD1. Per the germline V gene, CDR1 is SNHLY and CDR2 is FYNNEI. This CDR3 contains 15 residues. With V trimmed by 2 bases and J by 7 bases, 10 bases remained unmatched. CDR3 DNA: TGTGCCAGCAGTGAAAGGCCCACAGGGGTAGGGACCCAGTACTTC. This translates into CASSERPTGVGTQYF.

This clone has only a few counts. The CDR3 DNA reads as TGTGCCAGCAGCTTACGGAGGCAGCCCTACGAGCAGTACTTC. Protein sequence: CASSLRRQPYEQYF. V and J are TRBV11-1 and TRBJ2-7, with D possibly TRBD2 on 5 matching bases. The germline CDR1 and CDR2 sequences are SGHAT and FQDESV (reference sequence). V lost 2 bases and J 2 bases, leaving 10 bases between the germline ends. This CDR3 has 14 residues.

This sequence joins TRBV10-2 and TRBJ2-7; 11 positions agree with TRBD2. The CDR3 has 16 residues. V lost 2 bases to trimming and J lost 0 bases; unmatched junction nucleotides: 3. CDR1 and CDR2 from the germline V gene are WSHSY and SAAADI. The CDR3 loop reads CASSEGGTSGSYEQYF. The CDR3 coding sequence is TGCGCCAGCAGTGAGGGGGGGACTAGCGGCTCCTACGAGCAGTACTTC.

This clone was picked up many times. The genes are TRBV29-1 and TRBJ2-2, with TRBD1 identical over 8 bases. From germline, CDR1 is SQVTM and CDR2 ANQGSEA. After removal of 7 bases from V and 7 bases from J, the junction contained 5 bases not matched to a gene. This CDR3 is built from 12 residues. The CDR3 DNA follows: TGCAGCGCCGCGACAGGGGTCGGGGAGCTGTTTTTT. Translation: CSAATGVGELFF.

A few counts support this clone. The chain employs TRBV4-1 and TRBJ2-3; D is perhaps TRBD2 (5 bases). V lost 1 base, J lost 3 bases, and 11 bases lay in between. The CDR3 sequence is 15 residues long. The germline V gene has CDR1 MGHRA and CDR2 YSYEKL. DNA of the CDR3: TGCGCCAGCAGCCAAGTGGGAGTTCGGACAGATACGCAGTATTTT. Protein: CASSQVGVRTDTQYF.

This clone came up many times. This chain connects TRBV7-2 to TRBJ2-3; D not resolved. This CDR3 has 13 amino acids. The V and J ends lost 5 bases and 4 bases respectively, with 10 bases between them. Germline V gene lookup returns CDR1 SGHTA and CDR2 FQGNSA. The CDR3 region is CASSVTNSDTQYF. In nucleotides, the CDR3 is TGTGCCAGCAGCGTTACAAACTCAGATACGCAGTATTTT. Using reference TRBV7-2 and TRBJ2-3 for the parts outside the CDR3, the full variable domain is GAGVSQSPSNKVTEKGKDVELRCDPISGHTALYWYRQSLGQGLEFLIYFQGNSAPDKSGLPSDRFSAERTGGSVSTLTIQRTQQEDSAVYLCASSVTNSDTQYFGPGTRLTVL.

V usage is TRBV29-1 and J usage is TRBJ2-4; D possibly corresponds to TRBD2 (5 bases). The CDR3 is made up of 12 amino acids. Germline loops: CDR1 SQVTM, CDR2 ANQGSEA. Trimming took 6 bases from V and 8 from J, leaving 14 bases between them. The CDR3 DNA follows: TGCAGCGTCGGGAATTGGGCGGACATTCAGTACTTC. This translates into CSVGNWADIQYF.

This chain links TRBV28 with TRBJ2-5; D not certain. Germline-derived CDR1 and CDR2 are MDHEN and SYDVKM. Trimming took 5 bases from V and 2 from J, leaving 12 bases between them. CDR3 length equals 14 residues. Here the CDR3 reads CASSEPLRQETQYF. For the CDR3, the DNA is TGTGCCAGCAGTGAACCTCTACGGCAAGAGACCCAGTACTTC.

This clone was recorded a few times. The J gene is TRBJ1-1, the V gene TRBV7-2; D might be TRBD1 (6 bases). The ends were cut back, 1 base at V and 0 bases at J, with 9 bases in the middle. CDR1 and CDR2 from the germline V gene are SGHTA and FQGNSA. The CDR3 totals 15 residues. Here the CDR3 reads CASSLVWGLNTEAFF. The CDR3, as DNA: TGTGCCAGCAGCTTAGTGTGGGGGCTGAACACTGAAGCTTTCTTT.

The CDR3 loop is CASSFRAASYNEQFF. CDR3 DNA: TGTGCCAGCAGCTTTCGAGCGGCCTCCTACAATGAGCAGTTCTTC. The rearrangement joins TRBV7-9 to TRBJ2-1; tentatively, D is TRBD2 (5 bases). CDR1 and CDR2 from the germline V gene are SEHNR and FQNEAQ (reference sequence). V was cut by 3 bases and J by 0 bases, with 9 bases left in between. There are 15 residues in the CDR3.

This clone was counted between two and nine times. V usage is TRBV28 and J usage is TRBJ1-4; TRBD1 might be the D (6 bases). Germline CDR1 and CDR2: MDHEN and SYDVKM. Trimming took 10 bases from V and 5 from J, leaving 14 bases between them. This CDR3 comprises 13 residues. CDR3 protein: CATVTGANEKLFF. In nucleotides, the CDR3 is TGTGCCACCGTGACGGGGGCAAATGAAAAACTGTTTTTT.

The V gene is TRBV9, the J gene TRBJ1-1; D call uncertain. The CDR3 runs to 14 residues. Germline CDR1 is SGDLS and CDR2 is YYNGEE. Trimming removed 0 bases from V and 1 base from J, with 7 bases in between. CDR3 residues: CASSVAPRNTEAFF. In DNA form, the CDR3 reads TGTGCCAGCAGCGTAGCGCCGCGGAACACTGAAGCTTTCTTT.

As to this clone: The sample contains more than one DNA sequence encoding this CDR3. The chain links TRBV13 to TRBJ2-7; D call uncertain. Germline-derived CDR1 and CDR2 are PRHDT and FYEKMQ (reference sequence). V lost 4 bases to trimming and J lost 0 bases, with 4 bases between them. The CDR3 runs to 12 residues. Here the CDR3 reads CASSSSSYEQYF. The CDR3 DNA is TGTGCCAGCAGCTCGAGCTCCTACGAGCAGTACTTC.

This clone occurred a few times. The chain employs TRBV4-3 and TRBJ2-5, with TRBD2 identical over 7 bases. There are 17 residues in the CDR3. The junction had 12 bases not matched to a gene; V was cut back by 1 base and J by 4 bases. Germline-derived CDR1 and CDR2 are LGHNA and YSLEER. CDR3 in amino acids: CASSQVSNAGARETQYF. The CDR3 DNA follows: TGCGCCAGCAGCCAAGTTTCTAATGCGGGAGCCCGAGAGACCCAGTACTTC.

This chain connects TRBV4-2 to TRBJ2-1; tentative D call: TRBD1 (5 bases). Germline-derived CDR1 and CDR2 are LGHNA and YNFKEQ. V was trimmed by 1 base and J by 0 bases, leaving 13 bases between them. The CDR3 is 17 residues long. This CDR3 is CASSQAQALSSYNEQFF. The CDR3 DNA sequence: TGTGCCAGCAGCCAAGCACAGGCTCTCAGCTCCTACAATGAGCAGTTCTTC.

The table lists this clone with a few counts. The chain joins TRBV4-2 to TRBJ2-7; D gene ambiguous. Germline V lookup: CDR1 LGHNA, CDR2 YNFKEQ. This CDR3 region has 15 residues. The germline V and J ends were trimmed by 0 bases and 0 bases, with 9 bases remaining between them. CDR3 in amino acids: CASSQEVASSYEQYF. DNA of the CDR3: TGTGCCAGCAGCCAAGAGGTGGCCAGCTCCTACGAGCAGTACTTC.